A single sample gave rise to the 20 T cell receptor beta chains below, sequenced in a study of blood T cell repertoires in COVID-19. Sequencing was performed with immunoSEQ multiplex PCR; in TCRdb, only in-frame clones are kept and a portion is missing. This table has roughly 300,000 clones, around 81% appearing once. What was sequenced was peripheral blood. These receptors all stem from a woman in her fifties or sixties with active or convalescent COVID-19.

CDR3 sequence: CASSWGREGEAFF. In DNA form, the CDR3 reads TGTGCCAGCAGTTGGGGCAGGGAAGGTGAAGCTTTCTTT. The genes are TRBV12-3 or TRBV12-4 and TRBJ1-1; possible D gene TRBD1, 5 bases. The V gene lost 4 bases and the J gene lost 7 bases, with 13 bases spanning the gap. The CDR3 is made up of 13 amino acids.

The chain recombines TRBV19 with TRBJ2-3; 7 bases agree with TRBD1. Unmatched junction bases numbered 6, after V lost 3 bases and J lost 3 bases. The germline gives CDR1 LNHDA, CDR2 SQIVND (reference sequence). This CDR3 spans 15 amino acids. Here the CDR3 reads CASSMRGPRTDTQYF. DNA for the CDR3: TGTGCCAGTAGTATGAGGGGGCCCCGAACAGATACGCAGTATTTT.

The J gene is TRBJ1-2, the V gene TRBV2; 11 bases are shared with TRBD1. With V trimmed by 6 bases and J by 0 bases, 0 bases remained unmatched. The CDR3 extends over 14 amino acids. Per the germline V gene, CDR1 is SNHLY and CDR2 is FYNNEI. The CDR3 sequence: CASRGQGANYGYTF. The CDR3 nucleotides read TGTGCCAGCAGGGGACAGGGGGCTAACTATGGCTACACCTTC. Full variable domain (outside the CDR3, taken from reference TRBV2 and TRBJ1-2): EPEVTQTPSHQVTQMGQEVILRCVPISNHLYFYWYRQILGQKVEFLVSFYNNEISEKSEIFDDQFSVERPDGSNFTLKIRSTKLEDSAMYFCASRGQGANYGYTFGSGTRLTVV.

The rearrangement joins TRBV7-2 to TRBJ1-1; 7 bases line up with TRBD1. V trimming: 3 bases; J trimming: 5 bases; junction bases outside the gene matches: 6. CDR3 length: 14 residues. From germline, CDR1 is SGHTA and CDR2 FQGNSA. CDR3 loop: CASSFRGSRTEAFF. CDR3 DNA: TGTGCCAGCAGCTTCAGGGGGAGCCGGACTGAAGCTTTCTTT.

CDR3 amino acids: CASSITGGSETQYF. CDR3 DNA: TGTGCCAGCAGTATCACAGGGGGGTCTGAGACCCAGTACTTC. This chain connects TRBV6-5 to TRBJ2-5; the match to TRBD1 covers 8 bases. The CDR3 spans 14 residues. CDR1 MNHEY and CDR2 SVGAGI come from the germline V gene. The V gene end was trimmed by 5 bases and the J gene end by 5 bases; junction bases not matched to a gene: 7.

This chain uses TRBV30 with TRBJ1-6, with a tentative D call TRBD1 (6 bases). The length of the CDR3 is 13 residues. The germline CDR1 and CDR2 sequences are GTSNPN and SVGIG (reference sequence). Trimming cost V 5 bases and J 7 bases, with 12 bases left between them. The CDR3 loop reads CAWADRPNSPLHF. The CDR3 DNA is TGTGCCTGGGCGGACAGACCAAATTCACCCCTCCACTTT.

The V call is TRBV24-1, the J call TRBJ1-5; D not resolved. Between the trimmed V and J ends, which lost 9 bases and 3 bases, there was a span of 8 bases. In germline, CDR1 is KGHDR, CDR2 SFDVKD. This CDR3 is 12 amino acids long. The CDR3 loop is CATDSVNQPQHF. The CDR3 DNA sequence: TGTGCCACCGACTCTGTCAATCAGCCCCAGCATTTT.

CDR3 amino acids: CASSLDRTGGSNEQFF. CDR3 nucleotide sequence: TGCGCCAGCAGCTTGGACAGGACAGGGGGCTCCAATGAGCAGTTCTTC. This chain joins TRBV5-1 and TRBJ2-1, with TRBD1 matching over 11 bases. J gave up 6 bases and V 0 bases, and 5 bases lay outside the gene matches. The CDR3 contains 16 residues. Germline V gene data show CDR1 as SGHRS and CDR2 as YFSETQ.

This clone was recorded once. The V gene is TRBV13, the J gene TRBJ2-1, with 7 bases aligning to TRBD2. Losses at the gene ends were 5 bases for V and 7 bases for J; bases not matched to a gene: 11. The CDR3 is 15 residues long. Germline values: CDR1 PRHDT, CDR2 FYEKMQ (reference sequence). In DNA form, the CDR3 reads TGTGCCAGCAGCCCACGCGGGGGTCCCGGGAATGAGCAGTTCTTC. Translated: CASSPRGGPGNEQFF.

The chain joins TRBV19 to TRBJ1-1; 7 nucleotides align to TRBD1. The CDR3 length is 14 residues. J gave up 1 base and V 5 bases, and 4 bases lay outside the gene matches. Germline CDR1 is LNHDA and CDR2 is SQIVND (reference sequence). The CDR3 spells CASSPGTANTEAFF. CDR3 DNA: TGTGCCAGTAGTCCCGGGACAGCGAACACTGAAGCTTTCTTT.

The chain is built from TRBV6-2 or TRBV6-3 and TRBJ1-6; D is ambiguous. Trimming removed 0 bases at V and 10 bases at J, with 10 bases between. CDR3 size: 14 residues. CDR1 is MNHEY, CDR2 SVGEGT, per germline. CDR3 protein: CASSYSRRASPLHF. CDR3 DNA sequence: TGTGCCAGCAGTTACTCGAGGAGAGCCTCACCCCTCCACTTT.

This clone was counted a single time. This chain joins TRBV9 and TRBJ2-3, with 8 bases that match TRBD2. V gave up 7 bases and J gave up 5 bases; unmatched junction bases: 12. CDR1 SGDLS and CDR2 YYNGEE come from the germline V gene. The CDR3 is 15 residues long. The CDR3 here is CASGAFGGAVDTQYF. The DNA of the CDR3 is TGTGCCAGCGGGGCTTTCGGGGGGGCCGTAGATACGCAGTATTTT.

V is TRBV10-3 and J is TRBJ1-4; the D gene is possibly TRBD1 (5 bases). V was pared by 0 bases and J by 2 bases, with 10 bases between. This CDR3 contains 16 residues. Germline CDR1 is ENHRY and CDR2 is SYGVKD. In DNA, the CDR3 is TGTGCCATCAGTGAGTCTTTGGCAGGGACTAATGAAAAACTGTTTTTT. Translated: CAISESLAGTNEKLFF.

The table lists this clone with a count of one. V is TRBV2 and J is TRBJ2-2; the match to TRBD2 covers 13 bases. The germline V gene encodes CDR1 SNHLY and CDR2 FYNNEI. The trim removed 5 bases at V and 4 bases at J, leaving 10 bases unmatched. This CDR3 contains 18 residues. The CDR3 nucleotides read TGTGCCAGCAGTTACGGACTAGCGGGGGTTGTTAGCACCGGGGAGCTGTTTTTT. This gives the protein CASSYGLAGVVSTGELFF.

The CDR3 here is CASSVARTGDIQYF. DNA of the CDR3: TGTGCCAGCAGCGTAGCCAGGACAGGGGACATTCAGTACTTC. This chain joins TRBV9 and TRBJ2-4, with TRBD1 identical over 9 bases. V trimming: 0 bases; J trimming: 8 bases; junction bases outside the gene matches: 3. Germline values: CDR1 SGDLS, CDR2 YYNGEE. The CDR3 spans 14 residues.

The V and J genes are TRBV5-4 and TRBJ2-7; unclear D gene. In germline, CDR1 is SGHNT, CDR2 YYREEE (reference sequence). The CDR3 has 14 residues. Deletions cut 0 bases from V and 4 bases from J, with 11 bases between. In DNA form, the CDR3 reads TGTGCCAGCAGCTTGGAAGGCGGAATTTACGAGCAGTACTTC. It yields the protein CASSLEGGIYEQYF.

The rearrangement joins TRBV7-9 to TRBJ2-3; D gene uncertain. CDR3 length: 13 residues. The V and J ends lost 0 bases and 7 bases respectively, with 8 bases between them. Germline values: CDR1 SEHNR, CDR2 FQNEAQ (reference sequence). The CDR3 loop is CASSLAGEYTQYF. The CDR3 DNA follows: TGTGCCAGCAGCTTAGCGGGCGAGTATACGCAGTATTTT.

This clone appeared a single time. The chain joins TRBV18 to TRBJ1-6; D uncertain. CDR3 size: 16 residues. The V gene's germline CDR1 is KGHSH and CDR2 LQKENI. V was clipped by 3 bases and J by 3 bases, with 12 bases between them. This CDR3 reads CASSPERQDYNSPLHF. In DNA form, the CDR3 reads TGTGCCAGCTCACCCGAACGACAAGACTATAATTCACCCCTCCACTTT.

The chain employs TRBV5-4 and TRBJ2-5; TRBD2 aligns across 13 bases. CDR1 and CDR2 (germline): SGHNT, YYREEE (reference sequence). This CDR3 is built from 16 residues. V was pared by 3 bases and J by 5 bases, with 7 bases of the junction left unmatched. The CDR3 DNA reads as TGTGCCAGCAGCTCGATGACTAGCGGGGGGCGGGAGACCCAGTACTTC. Amino acid sequence: CASSSMTSGGRETQYF. Supplemented by reference TRBV5-4 and TRBJ2-5, the full variable domain reads ETGVTQSPTHLIKTRGQQVTLRCSSQSGHNTVSWYQQALGQGPQFIFQYYREEENGRGNFPPRFSGLQFPNYSSELNVNALELDDSALYLCASSSMTSGGRETQYFGPGTRLLVL.

The J gene is TRBJ1-4, the V gene TRBV3-1 (or the pseudogene TRBV3-2); D remains unclear. The CDR3 runs to 13 residues. The V gene lost 1 base and the J gene lost 13 bases, with 13 bases spanning the gap. Germline CDR1 LGHDT, CDR2 YNNKEL (reference sequence). CDR3: CASSQVSSSGLFF. CDR3 coding DNA: TGTGCCAGCAGCCAAGTGTCCTCATCGGGACTGTTTTTT.